This T cell receptor beta chain originates from a study of shared clonotypes between healthy human individuals. Points from the study as a whole: Shared clonotypes: 4.5% to 6% naive CD4, about 4% naive CD8, less than 2.5% memory CD4, about 0.4% memory CD8. As a rule, naive subsets had a larger estimated richness than memory subsets.

With respect to this clone: The target antigen is unknown.

Produced via immunoSEQ multiplex PCR; TCRdb's table is partial and in-frame only. Here the sample spans roughly 1,500,000 clones, 95% to 99% being singletons. Germline V gives CDR1 SGHNT, CDR2 YYREEE (reference sequence). Trimming pared 2 bases from V and 4 bases from J, leaving 13 bases between. The CDR3 has 15 amino acids. Source material: naive CD4+ T cells sorted from blood. As for subset: CD45RA+ positively selected. The clonotype was recovered from a man aged 30 to 39 in good health. V usage is TRBV5-4 and J usage is TRBJ2-1, with D unclear. The CDR3 DNA reads TGTGCCAGCAGCTTTGACTCGGTTGGATACAATGAGCAGTTCTTC. It encodes CASSFDSVGYNEQFF.